This T cell receptor (beta chain) was captured in a study of T cell changes during pregnancy in multiple sclerosis. Some clones are missing from TCRdb's copy, which holds only in-frame ones; the method was immunoSEQ multiplex PCR. The repertoire holds 45,000 or so clones, with 85% to 90% as singletons. In germline, CDR1 is SGDLS, CDR2 YYNGEE. The CDR3 is 14 amino acids. V shed 4 bases, J shed 5 bases, and the junction held 8 bases outside the gene matches. J is TRBJ2-5 and V is TRBV9; TRBD2 agrees at 7 bases. The material was CD8+ T cells from peripheral blood mononuclear cells, obtained after pregnancy. The TCR sequence derives from a female donor in good health, enrolled as a control in a pregnancy study. Written as DNA, the CDR3 is TGTGCCAGCAGCCTGTCGACTAGCCTCGAGACCCAGTACTTC. It encodes CASSLSTSLETQYF. Filled out from reference TRBV9 and TRBJ2-5, the complete variable domain reads DSGVTQTPKHLITATGQRVTLRCSPRSGDLSVYWYQQSLDQGLQFLIQYYNGEERAKGNILERFSAQQFPDLHSELNLSSLELGDSALYFCASSLSTSLETQYFGPGTRLLVL.